The rows below give T cell receptor beta chains drawn from one sample of a study of blood T cell repertoires in COVID-19. Profiling relied on immunoSEQ multiplex PCR, and the TCRdb table lists in-frame clones only, not all of them. The sample consists of over 10,000 clones, 90% of them appearing once. Source material: peripheral blood. All receptors come from a human donor with active COVID-19. The donor label of this sample is uncertain. Both conserved end residues are part of each CDR3. The D gene is left open where the match is weak. A clone size is listed for some rows: how often the clone was seen (once, few, many), or a class if it is expanded.

NA TRBJ2-6 TRBV18 NA CASSLPKGAGANVLTF TGTGCCAGCTCACTTCCGAAGGGGGCTGGGGCCAACGTCCTGACTTTC
NA TRBJ1-6 TRBV5-6 TRBD1 CASSVGQPVSSYNSPLHF TGTGCCAGCAGCGTGGGACAGCCGGTTAGCTCCTATAATTCACCCCTCCACTTT
NA TRBJ2-1 TRBV9 NA CASSGVAGRYNEQFF TGTGCCAGCAGCGGGGTGGCAGGGCGGTACAATGAGCAGTTCTTC
NA TRBJ2-1 TRBV12-3/TRBV12-4 TRBD1 CASSWGQGNEQFF TGTGCCAGCAGTTGGGGACAGGGTAATGAGCAGTTCTTC
once TRBJ2-1 TRBV14 NA CASSPGISSYNEQFF TGTGCCAGCAGCCCCGGGATTAGCTCCTACAATGAGCAGTTCTTC
NA TRBJ1-3 TRBV11-2 NA CASSLGSGAIYF TGTGCCAGCAGCTTGGGTAGCGGCGCCATATATTTT
NA TRBJ2-3 TRBV6-2/TRBV6-3 TRBD2 CASSSLAGGITDTQYF TGTGCCAGCAGTTCGTTAGCGGGGGGGATCACAGATACGCAGTATTTT
NA TRBJ2-3 TRBV27 NA CASSSEGSVTDTQYF TGTGCCAGCAGTTCCGAGGGCTCCGTCACAGATACGCAGTATTTT
NA TRBJ2-5 TRBV7-9 TRBD1 CASSPGTEETQYF TGTGCCAGCAGCCCCGGGACAGAAGAGACCCAGTACTTC
once TRBJ2-2 TRBV2 NA CASTRTWASTGELFF TGTGCCAGCACCCGAACGTGGGCCTCTACGGGGGAGCTGTTTTTT
NA TRBJ1-5 TRBV2 NA CASSEPGRGGNQPQHF TGTGCCAGCAGTGAACCAGGGAGGGGGGGCAATCAGCCCCAGCATTTT
NA TRBJ2-1 TRBV5-1 TRBD2 CASSWETSGGYNEQFF TGCGCCAGCAGCTGGGAGACTAGCGGGGGCTACAATGAGCAGTTCTTC
NA TRBJ2-5 TRBV5-1 TRBD2 CASSLGLGGERGIQETQYF TGCGCCAGCAGCTTGGGCCTGGGAGGGGAGCGGGGGATCCAAGAGACCCAGTACTTC
NA TRBJ2-1 TRBV10-3 TRBD2 CALGGSYNEQFF TGTGCCCTGGGGGGGTCCTACAATGAGCAGTTCTTC
once TRBJ1-6 TRBV27 TRBD1 CASSWGTANSPLHF TGTGCCAGCAGTTGGGGGACAGCTAATTCACCCCTCCACTTT